What follows are 8 T cell receptor beta chains derived from one specimen sequenced in a study of blood T cell repertoires in COVID-19. TCRdb keeps only in-frame clones here, not all; method: immunoSEQ multiplex PCR. Altogether about 110,000 clones are present, about 81% being singletons, with the ten largest covering less than 8%. Sequenced input: peripheral blood. These receptor sequences come from a man between 70 and 80 years old with acute or convalescent COVID-19.

V and J are TRBV30 and TRBJ1-2, with D possibly matching TRBD1 (6 bases). Per germline, CDR1 GTSNPN and CDR2 SVGIG (reference sequence). The CDR3 runs 12 residues. V was clipped by 3 bases and J by 8 bases, with 13 bases between them. The CDR3 here is CAWRKRDMGYTF. The CDR3 DNA follows: TGTGCCTGGAGGAAGAGGGACATGGGCTACACCTTC.

V and J are TRBV29-1 and TRBJ2-5, with TRBD2 identical over 14 bases. The germline CDR1 and CDR2 sequences are SQVTM and ANQGSEA. Trimming removed 1 base from V and 5 bases from J; junction bases left unmatched: 15. The CDR3 extends over 19 amino acids. The CDR3 DNA follows: TGCAGCGTTGAAGTAGCCCGGACTAGCGGGAGGAGGGGTAGTGAGACCCAGTACTTC. Protein sequence: CSVEVARTSGRRGSETQYF.

On this clone: The identical CDR3 is also encoded by other nucleotide sequences in the sample. The genes are TRBV7-9 and TRBJ1-1; 9 bases match TRBD1. The trim removed 4 bases at V and 5 bases at J, leaving 5 bases unmatched. The CDR3 runs 14 residues. CDR1 is SEHNR and CDR2 is FQNEAQ in the germline V gene (reference sequence). The CDR3 region is CASSSQGAGTEAFF. In nucleotides, the CDR3 is TGTGCCAGCAGCTCACAGGGGGCAGGGACTGAAGCTTTCTTT.

The chain recombines TRBV11-2 with TRBJ2-1, with 7 bases identical to TRBD2. The CDR3 sequence is 15 residues long. J was trimmed by 5 bases and V by 7 bases; bases with no gene match: 11. The V gene's germline CDR1 is SGHAT and CDR2 FQNNGV. The CDR3 loop is CASTFSTSQHNEQFF. Written as DNA, the CDR3 is TGTGCCAGCACCTTTTCGACTAGCCAGCACAATGAGCAGTTCTTC.

This chain joins TRBV3-1 (or the pseudogene TRBV3-2) and TRBJ2-5; D gene uncertain. V lost 2 bases and J lost 0, with 10 bases in between. The germline gives CDR1 LGHDT, CDR2 YNNKEL (reference sequence). The CDR3 runs to 15 residues. The CDR3 loop reads CASSQSPVYQETQYF. The CDR3, as DNA: TGTGCCAGCAGCCAATCCCCCGTGTACCAAGAGACCCAGTACTTC.

V and J are TRBV28 and TRBJ1-2; the match to TRBD1 covers 7 bases. V trimming: 8 bases; J trimming: 7 bases; junction bases outside the gene matches: 10. Germline V gives CDR1 MDHEN, CDR2 SYDVKM. The CDR3 sequence is 13 residues long. CDR3: CASQTAGQIGYTF. Here the CDR3 DNA reads TGTGCCAGCCAGACCGCGGGACAGATTGGCTACACCTTC.

This chain connects TRBV24-1 to TRBJ2-2; D gene ambiguous. The germline gives CDR1 KGHDR, CDR2 SFDVKD. The CDR3 extends over 14 amino acids. V was cut by 3 bases and J by 4 bases, with 8 bases left in between. This CDR3 reads CATSDTRSTGELFF. The CDR3, as DNA: TGTGCCACCAGTGATACGAGGTCCACCGGGGAGCTGTTTTTT.

The chain links TRBV18 to TRBJ2-1; D possibly corresponds to TRBD1 (5 bases). Deletions cut 8 bases from V and 1 base from J, with 24 bases between. Germline V CDR1 and CDR2: KGHSH, LQKENI. This CDR3 has 18 amino acids. The CDR3 nucleotides are TGTGCCAGCGCAGGGCCCGGGTCTAGGGGTCCTTCCTACAATGAGCAGTTCTTC. Translating it yields CASAGPGSRGPSYNEQFF.